Each of the 15 T cell receptor beta chains below was sequenced from the same sample in a study of cytomegalovirus exposure and HLA in healthy donors. 13 Jbeta primers and 60 Vbeta primers were used for the PCR. The table came from immunoSEQ multiplex PCR; TCRdb's copy has only in-frame clones and leaves some out. The sample lists under 250,000 clones; approximately 79% were seen once. Material for sequencing was PBMCs. The source is a man aged 45-65 years in good health and CMV-seronegative.

This chain joins TRBV28 and TRBJ2-7; the D gene is possibly TRBD2 (6 bases). Germline CDR1 MDHEN, CDR2 SYDVKM. The CDR3 runs to 17 residues. Trimming removed 6 bases at V and 0 bases at J, with 21 bases between. The CDR3, as DNA: TGTGCCAGCAGACTAGGCTCAGGGACTCTGAGCTCCTACGAGCAGTACTTC. This sequence encodes CASRLGSGTLSSYEQYF.

V gene TRBV4-2 combines with J gene TRBJ2-3, with a weak D call TRBD2 (6 bases). CDR1 and CDR2 (germline): LGHNA, YNFKEQ. The V end lost 0 bases, the J end lost 0 bases, and 19 bases lay between the germline ends. The CDR3 is 19 amino acids. CDR3 residues: CASSQEGTAGTTSTDTQYF. The CDR3 DNA is TGTGCCAGCAGCCAAGAAGGAACAGCGGGTACCACTAGCACAGATACGCAGTATTTT.

This chain uses TRBV2 with TRBJ2-2, with TRBD2 matching 8 bases. CDR3 length equals 18 residues. Looked up from germline, CDR1 is SNHLY and CDR2 is FYNNEI. The J segment lost 4 bases and the V segment lost 0 bases, leaving 10 bases of the junction unmatched. The CDR3 DNA reads TGTGCCAGCAGTGAAGCGATCGGGGGGGCCCGGGGCACCGGGGAGCTGTTTTTT. Its translation: CASSEAIGGARGTGELFF.

This clone appeared a few times. This chain uses TRBV2 with TRBJ2-7; TRBD2 is a possible D gene (6 bases). Trimming shortened V by 5 bases and J by 4 bases, and 15 bases separated the two germline ends. Germline V gene sequence: CDR1 SNHLY, CDR2 FYNNEI. This CDR3 has 14 amino acids. The CDR3 sequence: CASSLVGSSYEQYF. The CDR3 coding sequence is TGTGCCAGCAGTCTGGTCGGGAGTTCATACGAGCAGTACTTC.

On this clone itself: Relative to the germline gene, one junction end is altered; a read error may explain this. This sequence joins TRBV4-1 and TRBJ2-7, with D possibly being TRBD2 (6 bases). The CDR3 totals 14 residues. From germline, CDR1 is MGHRA and CDR2 YSYEKL. The CDR3 DNA reads TGCGCCAGCAGCCAAGAAGTCTCGGGGGTAGCAAAGAACTTC. Translation gives CASSQEVSGVAKNF.

This sequence joins TRBV5-8 and TRBJ1-1; TRBD1 matches at 7 bases. Germline CDR1 SGHTS, CDR2 YDEGEE. Trimming cost V 2 bases and J 1 base; bases outside gene matches: 5. The CDR3 is 15 residues long. In DNA, the CDR3 is TGTGCCAGCAGCTTCCACAGGGGCGCGAACACTGAAGCTTTCTTT. This encodes CASSFHRGANTEAFF.

V and J are TRBV7-9 and TRBJ2-2, with TRBD1 matching 8 bases. The CDR3 sequence is 12 residues long. Germline V gives CDR1 SEHNR, CDR2 FQNEAQ (reference sequence). The CDR3 reads CVTGGGTGELFF. In DNA, the CDR3 is TGTGTAACAGGGGGAGGCACCGGGGAGCTGTTTTTT.

This clone turned up a few times. The rearrangement joins TRBV25-1 to TRBJ2-1; the match to TRBD2 covers 10 bases. This CDR3 has 16 residues. Germline CDR1 is MGHDK and CDR2 is SYGVNS. Germline trimming cut 3 bases from V and 9 bases from J; bases unmatched to any gene: 11. CDR3 amino acids: CASSDPTSGWVGEQFF. The CDR3 DNA is TGTGCCAGCAGTGATCCGACTAGCGGGTGGGTCGGTGAGCAGTTCTTC.

The chain is built from TRBV2 and TRBJ2-1; TRBD2 matches at 9 bases. In germline, CDR1 is SNHLY, CDR2 FYNNEI. The CDR3 is made up of 15 amino acids. J gave up 3 bases and V 6 bases, and 6 bases lay outside the gene matches. CDR3 in DNA: TGTGCCAGCAGACTCTCTAGCGGGAACTACAATGAGCAGTTCTTC. Its translation is CASRLSSGNYNEQFF.

This clone was counted between two and nine times. The genes are TRBV19 and TRBJ2-4, with TRBD2 matching over 13 bases. The CDR3 is made up of 21 amino acids. V lost 0 bases to trimming and J lost 0 bases; unmatched junction nucleotides: 11. Per germline, CDR1 LNHDA and CDR2 SQIVND (reference sequence). The CDR3 bases are TGTGCCAGTAGTATAGATCCGCCCGGACTAGCGGGAGCCCTAGCCAAAAACATTCAGTACTTC. Protein product: CASSIDPPGLAGALAKNIQYF.

V and J are TRBV2 and TRBJ2-1, with 11 bases identical to TRBD1. Unmatched junction bases numbered 8, after V lost 7 bases and J lost 9 bases. Germline V gene lookup returns CDR1 SNHLY and CDR2 FYNNEI. The CDR3 spans 14 residues. The CDR3 sequence: CASKGTGGYGEQFF. DNA of the CDR3: TGTGCCAGCAAAGGGACAGGGGGTTATGGTGAGCAGTTCTTC.

Only a few counts were recorded for this clone. The CDR3 sequence: CASSPGRGNPSYNEQFF. In DNA form, the CDR3 reads TGCGCCAGCAGCCCGGGTAGGGGAAACCCTTCCTACAATGAGCAGTTCTTC. The J gene is TRBJ2-1, the V gene TRBV5-1, with D possibly matching TRBD1 (5 bases). This CDR3 contains 17 residues. The ends were cut back, 4 bases at V and 1 base at J, with 18 bases in the middle. The germline CDR1 and CDR2 sequences are SGHRS and YFSETQ.

The rearrangement uses TRBV28 and TRBJ2-1, with TRBD2 identical over 14 bases. This CDR3 contains 16 residues. V shed 5 bases and J 9 bases; nucleotides not matched to a gene: 9. CDR1 is MDHEN, CDR2 SYDVKM, per germline. The CDR3 reads CASSLRTSGRSGEQFF. The CDR3 nucleotides read TGTGCCAGCAGTCTAAGGACTAGCGGGAGGTCGGGTGAGCAGTTCTTC.

The count of this clone is one. This sequence joins TRBV19 and TRBJ1-5; 9 positions match TRBD1. V trimming: 1 base; J trimming: 3 bases; junction bases outside the gene matches: 4. This CDR3 comprises 16 residues. CDR1 is LNHDA, CDR2 SQIVND, per germline (reference sequence). The CDR3 reads CASSIVGQGFNQPQHF. As DNA, the CDR3 is TGTGCCAGTAGTATAGTGGGACAGGGCTTCAATCAGCCCCAGCATTTT.

The chain couples TRBV18 to TRBJ1-2; D is possibly TRBD1 (5 bases). This CDR3 contains 14 residues. Trimming took off 4 bases at V and 4 bases at J, with 13 bases between the two ends. The V gene's germline CDR1 is KGHSH and CDR2 LQKENI. In DNA form, the CDR3 reads TGTGCCAGCTCACTCAGGGAGGGTCCCTATGGCTACACCTTC. Protein: CASSLREGPYGYTF.